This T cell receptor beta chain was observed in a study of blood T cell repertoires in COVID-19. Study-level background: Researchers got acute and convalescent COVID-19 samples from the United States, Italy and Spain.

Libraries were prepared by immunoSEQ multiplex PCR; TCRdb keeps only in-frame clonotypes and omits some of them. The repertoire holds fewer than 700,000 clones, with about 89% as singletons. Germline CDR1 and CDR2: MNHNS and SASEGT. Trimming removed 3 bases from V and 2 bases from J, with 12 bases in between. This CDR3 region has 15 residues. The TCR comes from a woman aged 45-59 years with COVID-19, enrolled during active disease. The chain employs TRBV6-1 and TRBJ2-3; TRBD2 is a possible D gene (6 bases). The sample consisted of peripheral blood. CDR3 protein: CASSDPSAITDTQYF. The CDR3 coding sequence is TGTGCCAGCAGTGATCCTAGCGCCATCACAGATACGCAGTATTTT.